These 24 T cell receptor beta chains came from one sample sequenced in a study of blood T cell repertoires in COVID-19. The assay was immunoSEQ multiplex PCR, and TCRdb's table has in-frame clones only and misses some. This sample has about 380,000 clones, with roughly 86% found just once. What was sequenced was PBMCs or T cells enriched from blood (not recorded which). These receptors were obtained from a man younger than 45 who had recovered from COVID-19.

Written as DNA, the CDR3 is TGCGCCAGCAGCGTAGCCGGGACAGGGCTATATGGCTACACCTTC. Protein: CASSVAGTGLYGYTF. V and J are TRBV5-1 and TRBJ1-2, with 9 bases aligning to TRBD1. V lost 4 bases and J lost 5; bases outside the gene matches: 9. This CDR3 spans 15 amino acids. Germline V gene sequence: CDR1 SGHRS, CDR2 YFSETQ.

This clone was counted once. This chain links TRBV10-3 with TRBJ2-5; perhaps TRBD2 as D (6 bases). With 0 bases removed from V and 4 bases from J, the gap between germline ends came to 9 bases. Germline V gene lookup returns CDR1 ENHRY and CDR2 SYGVKD. CDR3 length: 14 amino acids. CDR3 sequence (DNA): TGTGCCATCAGTGAGTCGGACTATCGAGAGACCCAGTACTTC. Encoded protein: CAISESDYRETQYF.

The rearrangement joins TRBV29-1 to TRBJ1-1, with D possibly TRBD1 on 6 matching bases. The CDR3 spans 13 residues. Trimming pared 7 bases from V and 6 bases from J, leaving 18 bases between. CDR1 is SQVTM and CDR2 is ANQGSEA in the germline V gene. The CDR3 loop is CSAGPGVFAEAFF. The CDR3, as DNA: TGCAGCGCCGGACCAGGGGTATTTGCTGAAGCTTTCTTT.

This clone was counted once. The V and J genes are TRBV7-9 and TRBJ2-2; 8 bases agree with TRBD1. The CDR3 is made up of 15 amino acids. J was trimmed by 5 bases and V by 5 bases; bases with no gene match: 7. CDR1 is SEHNR and CDR2 is FQNEAQ in the germline V gene (reference sequence). Here the CDR3 reads CASSLTGEETGELFF. The DNA of the CDR3 is TGTGCCAGCAGCCTGACAGGGGAGGAAACCGGGGAGCTGTTTTTT.

The chain carries TRBV9 and TRBJ1-1; a weak D match, TRBD1 (6 bases). Trimming shortened V by 3 bases and J by 1 base, and 13 bases separated the two germline ends. In germline, CDR1 is SGDLS, CDR2 YYNGEE. The CDR3 has 15 residues. The CDR3 loop reads CASSAQQTGNTEAFF. CDR3 DNA: TGTGCCAGCAGCGCTCAGCAGACAGGGAACACTGAAGCTTTCTTT.

The CDR3 is CASGLSTSGGPENEQFF. The CDR3 region has the DNA TGTGCTAGTGGTTTGTCAACTAGCGGGGGGCCGGAGAATGAGCAGTTCTTC. The chain couples TRBV12-5 to TRBJ2-1, with 12 nucleotides matching TRBD2. Germline V gives CDR1 LGHNT, CDR2 FRNRAP. The junction had 9 bases not matched to a gene; V was cut back by 2 bases and J by 7 bases. The CDR3 consists of 17 residues.

The chain employs TRBV7-2 and TRBJ1-1; TRBD1 matches 7 bases. CDR3 length equals 16 residues. The J segment lost 3 bases and the V segment lost 5 bases, leaving 12 bases of the junction unmatched. Germline values: CDR1 SGHTA, CDR2 FQGNSA. The CDR3 DNA reads as TGTGCCAGCAGCCTAGAAACAGGGGTGCGAGACACTGAAGCTTTCTTT. Its protein is CASSLETGVRDTEAFF. Full variable domain (outside the CDR3, taken from reference TRBV7-2 and TRBJ1-1): GAGVSQSPSNKVTEKGKDVELRCDPISGHTALYWYRQSLGQGLEFLIYFQGNSAPDKSGLPSDRFSAERTGGSVSTLTIQRTQQEDSAVYLCASSLETGVRDTEAFFGQGTRLTVV.

The chain employs TRBV28 and TRBJ1-5, with D tentatively TRBD1 (6 bases). Looked up from germline, CDR1 is MDHEN and CDR2 is SYDVKM. The CDR3 covers 17 residues. The ends were cut back, 8 bases at V and 1 base at J, with 21 bases in the middle. The CDR3 is CASGPGAGGWSNQPQHF. The DNA of the CDR3 is TGTGCCAGCGGGCCAGGCGCGGGGGGCTGGAGCAATCAGCCCCAGCATTTT.

This clone was observed once. The V call is TRBV19, the J call TRBJ1-1; 9 nucleotides line up with TRBD1. The CDR3 is 13 residues long. The junction had 4 bases not matched to a gene; V was cut back by 3 bases and J by 8 bases. CDR1 LNHDA and CDR2 SQIVND come from the germline V gene (reference sequence). The CDR3 protein is CASSIGGQGEAFF. As DNA, the CDR3 is TGTGCCAGTAGTATCGGGGGACAGGGCGAAGCTTTCTTT.

The chain carries TRBV10-3 and TRBJ2-1, with 10 bases aligning to TRBD2. The CDR3 has 15 amino acids. In germline, CDR1 is ENHRY, CDR2 SYGVKD. J was trimmed by 5 bases and V by 2 bases; bases with no gene match: 3. CDR3 DNA: TGTGCCATCAGTGAGGTAGCGGGGGGCCACAATGAGCAGTTCTTC. It encodes CAISEVAGGHNEQFF.

The sample holds one count of this clone. The rearrangement uses TRBV7-9 and TRBJ1-2; 7 nucleotides line up with TRBD1. V dropped 4 bases and J dropped 11; count of bases not matched to a gene: 10. Germline V gene sequence: CDR1 SEHNR, CDR2 FQNEAQ (reference sequence). The CDR3 runs to 13 residues. CDR3 sequence reads: CASSSDRDRGYTF. The CDR3 DNA is TGTGCCAGCAGCTCCGACCGGGACAGAGGGTACACCTTC. Full variable domain (remainder filled in from reference TRBV7-9 and TRBJ1-2): DTGVSQNPRHKITKRGQNVTFRCDPISEHNRLYWYRQTLGQGPEFLTYFQNEAQLEKSRLLSDRFSAERPKGSFSTLEIQRTEQGDSAMYLCASSSDRDRGYTFGSGTRLTVV.

V is TRBV6-5 and J is TRBJ2-7; 9 bases align to TRBD1. CDR1 MNHEY and CDR2 SVGAGI come from the germline V gene. The length of the CDR3 is 14 residues. The V segment lost 2 bases and the J segment 2 bases; nucleotides outside the gene matches: 1. The CDR3 region has the DNA TGTGCCAGCAGTTACAGACAGGGGGCCTACGAGCAGTACTTC. It codes for CASSYRQGAYEQYF.

This clone was seen once. The V gene is TRBV5-6, the J gene TRBJ1-2; 7 bases line up with TRBD1. This CDR3 has 15 residues. The ends lost 3 bases at V and 1 base at J; junction bases unmatched: 6. The germline V gene has CDR1 SGHDT and CDR2 YYEEEE. The chain's CDR3 is CASSSGRQGNYGYTF. Here the CDR3 DNA reads TGTGCCAGCAGCTCCGGACGACAGGGTAACTATGGCTACACCTTC. Complete variable domain (other parts from reference TRBV5-6 and TRBJ1-2): DAGVTQSPTHLIKTRGQQVTLRCSPKSGHDTVSWYQQALGQGPQFIFQYYEEEERQRGNFPDRFSGHQFPNYSSELNVNALLLGDSALYLCASSSGRQGNYGYTFGSGTRLTVV.

The rearrangement joins TRBV20-1 to TRBJ1-1, with D maybe TRBD1 (6 bases). The CDR3 length is 12 residues. Looked up from germline, CDR1 is DFQATT and CDR2 is SNEGSKA (reference sequence). Trimming shortened V by 3 bases and J by 4 bases, and 9 bases separated the two germline ends. The DNA for the CDR3 is TGCAGTGCTAGTGACAGGCCCACTGAAGCTTTCTTT. Translation gives CSASDRPTEAFF.

The genes are TRBV27 and TRBJ2-1, with D perhaps TRBD1 (6 bases). From germline, CDR1 is MNHEY and CDR2 SMNVEV (reference sequence). Trimming shortened V by 3 bases and J by 7 bases, and 13 bases separated the two germline ends. CDR3 length equals 14 residues. The CDR3 sequence: CASSFLDRRNEQFF. In DNA form, the CDR3 reads TGTGCCAGCAGTTTCCTGGACAGAAGGAATGAGCAGTTCTTC.

The gene calls are TRBV18 and TRBJ2-3; D might be TRBD1 (6 bases). Germline V gene data show CDR1 as KGHSH and CDR2 as LQKENI. The germline V and J ends were trimmed by 5 bases and 0 bases, with 12 bases remaining between them. This CDR3 has 15 amino acids. The CDR3 protein is CASSSRQASTDTQYF. CDR3 coding DNA: TGTGCCAGCTCATCGCGACAGGCGAGCACAGATACGCAGTATTTT.

The chain links TRBV5-1 to TRBJ2-3, with TRBD1 identical over 7 bases. Germline V gene lookup returns CDR1 SGHRS and CDR2 YFSETQ. V lost 4 bases and J lost 0; bases outside the gene matches: 5. CDR3 length: 15 amino acids. CDR3 protein: CASSRGQDSTDTQYF. The CDR3 coding sequence is TGCGCCAGCAGCCGCGGACAGGATAGCACAGATACGCAGTATTTT.

A single count supports this clone. The same CDR3 also results from other DNA sequences found in this sample. This chain uses TRBV5-1 with TRBJ2-5, with TRBD2 identical over 12 bases. Germline values: CDR1 SGHRS, CDR2 YFSETQ. CDR3 length: 15 residues. With V trimmed by 4 bases and J by 5 bases, 6 bases remained unmatched. CDR3 loop: CASSLAGTSGETQYF. DNA of the CDR3: TGCGCCAGCAGCCTCGCCGGGACTAGCGGGGAGACCCAGTACTTC. Together with reference TRBV5-1 and TRBJ2-5, the CDR3 gives the full variable domain: KAGVTQTPRYLIKTRGQQVTLSCSPISGHRSVSWYQQTPGQGLQFLFEYFSETQRNKGNFPGRFSGRQFSNSRSEMNVSTLELGDSALYLCASSLAGTSGETQYFGPGTRLLVL.

The genes are TRBV10-3 and TRBJ1-2; 9 nucleotides match TRBD1. Germline CDR1 is ENHRY and CDR2 is SYGVKD. The CDR3 totals 13 residues. With 7 bases clipped from V and 8 bases from J, the junction kept 8 bases outside the gene matches. CDR3 in amino acids: CAITGQGGEGYTF. In DNA, the CDR3 is TGTGCCATCACGGGACAGGGAGGCGAAGGCTACACCTTC.

Here the CDR3 DNA reads TGTGCCACCAGCAGATTCCCTGGGACAGGGGGCGGCGGGGAGCTGTTTTTT. Translating it yields CATSRFPGTGGGGELFF. The chain joins TRBV15 to TRBJ2-2, with 12 nucleotides matching TRBD1. Trimming cost V 2 bases and J 7 bases; bases outside gene matches: 8. This CDR3 comprises 17 residues. Germline values: CDR1 LNHNV, CDR2 YYDKDF (reference sequence).

The rearrangement joins TRBV29-1 to TRBJ2-7; 7 positions agree with TRBD1. The V and J ends lost 7 bases and 2 bases, in that order; junction bases with no gene match: 8. CDR1 is SQVTM and CDR2 is ANQGSEA in the germline V gene. The CDR3 has 13 residues. The CDR3 reads CSGVDRVTYEQYF. The CDR3 DNA is TGCAGCGGGGTCGACAGGGTAACCTACGAGCAGTACTTC.

V usage is TRBV5-8 and J usage is TRBJ1-6; no firm D call. CDR1 is SGHTS and CDR2 is YDEGEE in the germline V gene. The CDR3 length is 15 residues. The ends were cut back, 4 bases at V and 6 bases at J, with 14 bases in the middle. CDR3 nucleotide sequence: TGTGCCAGCAGCCGAGCCTGGGAGGGTAATTCACCCCTCCACTTT. Translation: CASSRAWEGNSPLHF.

As DNA, the CDR3 is TGTGCCAGCAGCTCACGGAGCGGTAATGAAAAACTGTTTTTT. Translated: CASSSRSGNEKLFF. This chain links TRBV13 with TRBJ1-4; D unclear. The germline V gene has CDR1 PRHDT and CDR2 FYEKMQ (reference sequence). This CDR3 is 14 amino acids long. V lost 4 bases to trimming and J lost 4 bases, with 10 bases between them. Using reference TRBV13 and TRBJ1-4 for the parts outside the CDR3, the full variable domain is AAGVIQSPRHLIKEKRETATLKCYPIPRHDTVYWYQQGPGQDPQFLISFYEKMQSDKGSIPDRFSAQQFSDYHSELNMSSLELGDSALYFCASSSRSGNEKLFFGSGTQLSVL.

The J gene is TRBJ2-2, the V gene TRBV25-1; 7 positions match TRBD2. Germline CDR1 and CDR2: MGHDK and SYGVNS. The CDR3 has 15 residues. Trimming cost V 4 bases and J 5 bases; bases outside gene matches: 7. The CDR3 here is CASSAPGGRTGELFF. CDR3 sequence (DNA): TGTGCCAGCAGTGCTCCCGGGGGGAGAACCGGGGAGCTGTTTTTT.